The following is a T cell receptor (beta chain) sequence with its context. Other DNA sequences in the sample encode the same CDR3. Nashville, Tennessee was home to all donors, each a Caucasian adult. The entry originates in a study of shared clonotypes between healthy human individuals. The assay was immunoSEQ multiplex PCR, and TCRdb's table has in-frame clones only and misses some. The sample yields approximately 400,000 clones, about 96% seen once. Germline V CDR1 and CDR2: SQVTM, ANQGSEA. Trimming shortened V by 3 bases and J by 0 bases, and 7 bases separated the two germline ends. The CDR3 is made up of 13 amino acids.

Sequenced sample: memory CD8+ T cells sorted from blood. Subset indicated: CD45RO+ cells pooled with CCR7-negative TemRA cells. The source of this sequence is a man younger than 45 in good health. This rearrangement joins TRBV29-1 to TRBJ2-3; D not certain. CDR3 residues: CSVDLDSTDTQYF. CDR3 coding DNA: TGCAGCGTTGACCTCGACAGCACAGATACGCAGTATTTT.